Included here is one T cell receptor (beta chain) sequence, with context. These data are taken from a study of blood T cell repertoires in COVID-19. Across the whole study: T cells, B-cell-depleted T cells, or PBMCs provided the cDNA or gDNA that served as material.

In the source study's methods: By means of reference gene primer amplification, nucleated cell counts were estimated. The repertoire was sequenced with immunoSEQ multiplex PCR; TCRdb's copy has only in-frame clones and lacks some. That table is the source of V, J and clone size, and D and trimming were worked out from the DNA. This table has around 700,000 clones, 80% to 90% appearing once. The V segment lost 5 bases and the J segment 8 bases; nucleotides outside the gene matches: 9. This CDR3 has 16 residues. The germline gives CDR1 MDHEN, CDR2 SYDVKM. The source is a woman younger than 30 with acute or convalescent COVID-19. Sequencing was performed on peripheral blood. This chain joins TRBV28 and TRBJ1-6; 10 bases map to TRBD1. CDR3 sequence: CASSPLGQGRDSPLHF. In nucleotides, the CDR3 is TGTGCCAGCAGTCCACTGGGACAGGGGAGGGATTCACCCCTCCACTTT. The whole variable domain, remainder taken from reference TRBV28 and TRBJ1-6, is DVKVTQSSRYLVKRTGEKVFLECVQDMDHENMFWYRQDPGLGLRLIYFSYDVKMKEKGDIPEGYSVSREKKERFSLILESASTNQTSMYLCASSPLGQGRDSPLHFGNGTRLTVT.